The 13 T cell receptor beta chains given below trace back to one sample, sequenced in a study of T cell repertoires in cytomegalovirus infection. TCRdb reanalysed the reads using MiXCR and keeps one entry per CDR3 protein. The sample consists of around 550,000 distinct CDR3 sequences, more than 20% of them appearing once. Material: PBMCs. The receptor source for this set is a human donor in good health (CMV status not recorded). Some clones in this sample may be carry-over from other donors' samples.

This chain joins TRBV24-1 and TRBJ2-5; 8 positions match TRBD1. The CDR3 is 16 residues long. V was clipped by 4 bases and J by 5 bases; unmatched bases: 11. Germline CDR1 and CDR2: KGHDR and SFDVKD. The CDR3 is CATSDSPGQGRETQYF. The CDR3 region has the DNA TGTGCCACCAGTGACTCGCCTGGACAGGGTCGGGAGACCCAGTACTTC.

This clonotype is labeled medium-sized. The chain couples TRBV7-8 to TRBJ2-7, with unresolved D. The CDR3 totals 14 residues. Germline V gene lookup returns CDR1 SGHVS and CDR2 FQNEAQ. V dropped 1 base and J dropped 4 bases, with 11 bases sitting between them. CDR3: CASSLVALGYEQYF. CDR3 bases: TGTGCCAGCAGCTTAGTCGCCTTAGGGTACGAGCAGTACTTC.

J is TRBJ1-1 and V is TRBV3-1; D remains ambiguous. The CDR3 sequence is 14 residues long. V lost 4 bases and J lost 10, with 19 bases in between. The V gene's germline CDR1 is LGHDT and CDR2 YNNKEL (reference sequence). The CDR3 DNA follows: TGTGCCAGCAGCCCGCAATCCACGAAGGCCGGAGCTTTCTTT. Its translation: CASSPQSTKAGAFF.

The chain links TRBV7-4 to TRBJ1-2; weak D call: TRBD1 (6 bases). The CDR3 covers 15 residues. V was cut by 6 bases and J by 3 bases, with 17 bases left in between. Germline CDR1 reads SGHVT; CDR2 reads SQSDAQ. The CDR3 DNA is TGTGCCAGCAGGGCCGACAGGCTTCTGGACTATGGCTACACCTTC. Its protein product is CASRADRLLDYGYTF.

The V gene is TRBV7-9, the J gene TRBJ2-4; TRBD1 agrees at 10 bases. In germline, CDR1 is SEHNR, CDR2 FQNEAQ (reference sequence). CDR3 length: 16 amino acids. Losses at the gene ends were 6 bases for V and 1 base for J; bases not matched to a gene: 6. The CDR3 reads CASSYGQGDAKNIQYF. The CDR3 nucleotides read TGTGCCAGCAGTTACGGACAGGGGGACGCCAAAAACATTCAGTACTTC.

The table lists this clonotype with many counts. The rearrangement uses TRBV7-2 and TRBJ1-1, with no clear D. Trimming stripped 5 bases from V and 2 bases from J, with 9 bases between. This CDR3 has 13 amino acids. Per germline, CDR1 SGHTA and CDR2 FQGNSA. CDR3 bases: TGTGCCAGCAGCGAACAGAGCAACACTGAAGCTTTCTTT. Encoded protein: CASSEQSNTEAFF.

J is TRBJ1-5 and V is TRBV6-2 or TRBV6-3; tentative D call: TRBD1 (5 bases). Trimming cost V 0 bases and J 5 bases, with 14 bases left between them. The CDR3 contains 16 residues. CDR1 and CDR2 from the germline V gene are MNHEY and SVGEGT. CDR3 sequence reads: CASSYSRRFRDQPQHF. CDR3 nucleotides: TGTGCCAGCAGTTACTCGAGAAGGTTCAGGGATCAGCCCCAGCATTTT.

This clonotype has only one observation. The chain is built from TRBV30 and TRBJ1-1, with 8 bases identical to TRBD1. Germline loops: CDR1 GTSNPN, CDR2 SVGIG (reference sequence). This CDR3 has 14 amino acids. The ends lost 4 bases at V and 3 bases at J; junction bases unmatched: 7. This CDR3 is CAWTGGPGDTEAFF. CDR3 bases: TGTGCCTGGACAGGGGGCCCTGGGGACACTGAAGCTTTCTTT.

The chain links TRBV27 to TRBJ1-6; 11 nucleotides line up with TRBD1. V was pared by 0 bases and J by 9 bases, with 7 bases of the junction left unmatched. This CDR3 has 17 residues. CDR1 is MNHEY and CDR2 is SMNVEV in the germline V gene (reference sequence). This chain's CDR3 is CASSLSRTGGFGSPLHF. The CDR3 nucleotides read TGTGCCAGCAGTTTATCGAGGACAGGGGGCTTTGGTTCACCCCTCCACTTT.

This clonotype came up a few times. The chain has TRBV12-3 or TRBV12-4 and TRBJ1-2; no reliable D call. The CDR3 spans 12 residues. V gave up 4 bases and J gave up 0 bases, with 3 bases separating them. The CDR3 spells CASSSSNYGYTF. For the CDR3, the DNA is TGTGCCAGCAGTTCGTCTAACTATGGCTACACCTTC.

The table lists this clonotype with a few counts. DNA for the CDR3: TGTGCCAGCAGTTTATTCTCATCTACAGTGAACTATGGCTACACCTTC. It specifies CASSLFSSTVNYGYTF. This chain connects TRBV27 to TRBJ1-2, with D unclear. Germline V lookup: CDR1 MNHEY, CDR2 SMNVEV (reference sequence). The length of the CDR3 is 16 residues. V was clipped by 1 base and J by 2 bases, with 14 bases between them.

This clonotype appeared a few times. J is TRBJ2-3 and V is TRBV24-1; tentatively, D is TRBD2 (6 bases). The CDR3 length is 16 residues. V lost 3 bases to trimming and J lost 0 bases, with 12 bases between them. The germline gives CDR1 KGHDR, CDR2 SFDVKD. The DNA for the CDR3 is TGTGCCACCAGTGATGCTACAGGAGGGAGCACAGATACGCAGTATTTT. This codes for CATSDATGGSTDTQYF.

The rearrangement uses TRBV18 and TRBJ2-7; 10 bases map to TRBD2. The germline V gene encodes CDR1 KGHSH and CDR2 LQKENI. The CDR3 totals 15 residues. The trim removed 3 bases at V and 4 bases at J, leaving 6 bases unmatched. The CDR3 sequence: CASSPGSGRLYEQYF. The CDR3 DNA is TGTGCCAGCTCACCGGGTAGCGGGAGGTTATACGAGCAGTACTTC.